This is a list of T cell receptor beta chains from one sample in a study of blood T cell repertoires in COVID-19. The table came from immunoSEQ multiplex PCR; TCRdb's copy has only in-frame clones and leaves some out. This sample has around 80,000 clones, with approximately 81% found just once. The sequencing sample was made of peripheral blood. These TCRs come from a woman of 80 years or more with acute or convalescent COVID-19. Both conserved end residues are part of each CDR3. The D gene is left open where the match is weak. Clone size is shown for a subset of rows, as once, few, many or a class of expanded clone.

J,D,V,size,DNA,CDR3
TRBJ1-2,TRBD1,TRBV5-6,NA,TGTGCCAGCAGCACCCGGGACAGGGTAGTAAACTATGGCTACACCTTC,CASSTRDRVVNYGYTF
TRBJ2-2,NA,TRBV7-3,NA,TGTGCCAGCAGCTTATTGGGCCAGTCGAACACCGGGGAGCTGTTTTTT,CASSLLGQSNTGELFF
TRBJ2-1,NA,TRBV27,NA,TGTGCCAGCAGTTTTGGGGGGAATGAGCAGTTCTTC,CASSFGGNEQFF
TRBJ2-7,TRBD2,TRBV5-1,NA,TGCGCCAGCAGCTTGGCATCTAGCGGGGGATCGGTAGGCTACGAGCAGTACTTC,CASSLASSGGSVGYEQYF
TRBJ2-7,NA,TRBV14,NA,TGTGCCAGCAGCGCCCACAGTTACGAGCAGTACTTC,CASSAHSYEQYF
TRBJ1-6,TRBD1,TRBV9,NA,TGTGCCAGCAGCGTCGGGACAGCGTATAATTCACCCCTCCACTTT,CASSVGTAYNSPLHF
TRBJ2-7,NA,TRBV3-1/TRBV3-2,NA,TGTGCCAGCAGCCTGGGACTGCTGGGAGCCGAGCAGTACTTC,CASSLGLLGAEQYF
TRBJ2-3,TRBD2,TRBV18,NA,TGTGCCAGCTCACCCCCGCCTTCAGCGGGGGGGCGAACAGATACGCAGTATTTT,CASSPPPSAGGRTDTQYF
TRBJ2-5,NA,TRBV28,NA,TGTGCCAGCGGGGTCTTCGGGGTCGAGACCCAGTACTTC,CASGVFGVETQYF
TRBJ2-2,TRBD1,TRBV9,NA,TGTGCCAGCAGCGTCGAAAGGACAGGGGTGGACACCGGGGAGCTGTTTTTT,CASSVERTGVDTGELFF
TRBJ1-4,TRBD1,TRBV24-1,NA,TGTGCCACCAGTCAGGGGGGAGCTAATGAAAAACTGTTTTTT,CATSQGGANEKLFF
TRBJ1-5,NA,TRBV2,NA,TGTGCCAGCGATTGGAGGGGAAGCAATCAGCCCCAGCATTTT,CASDWRGSNQPQHF
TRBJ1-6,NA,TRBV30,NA,TGTGCCTGGACCCGGGGTTCACCCCTCCACTTT,CAWTRGSPLHF
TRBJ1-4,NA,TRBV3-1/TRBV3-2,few,TGTGCCAGCAGCCAAGTTGCGGGGGTGGGACTTGAAAAACTGTTTTTT,CASSQVAGVGLEKLFF